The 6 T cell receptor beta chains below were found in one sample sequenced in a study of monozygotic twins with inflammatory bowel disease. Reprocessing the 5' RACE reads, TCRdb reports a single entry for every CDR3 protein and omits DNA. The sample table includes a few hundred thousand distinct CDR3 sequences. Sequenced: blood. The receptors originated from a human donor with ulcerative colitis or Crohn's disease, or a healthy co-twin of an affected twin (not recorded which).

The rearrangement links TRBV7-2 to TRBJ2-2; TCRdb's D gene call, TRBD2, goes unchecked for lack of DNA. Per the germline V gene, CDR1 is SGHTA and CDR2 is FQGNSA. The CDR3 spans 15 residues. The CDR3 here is CASSLTGPGTGELFF.

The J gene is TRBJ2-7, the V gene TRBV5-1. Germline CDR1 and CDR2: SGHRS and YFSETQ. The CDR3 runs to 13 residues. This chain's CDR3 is CASSQSGTYEQYF.

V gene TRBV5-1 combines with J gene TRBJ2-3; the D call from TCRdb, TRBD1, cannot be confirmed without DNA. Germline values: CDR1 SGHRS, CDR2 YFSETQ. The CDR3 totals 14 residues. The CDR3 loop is CASSLWTGADTQYF.

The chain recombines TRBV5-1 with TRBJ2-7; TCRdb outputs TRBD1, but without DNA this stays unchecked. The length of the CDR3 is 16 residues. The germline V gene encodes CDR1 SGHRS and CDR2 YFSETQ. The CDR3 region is CASSPGDRGSNYEQYF.

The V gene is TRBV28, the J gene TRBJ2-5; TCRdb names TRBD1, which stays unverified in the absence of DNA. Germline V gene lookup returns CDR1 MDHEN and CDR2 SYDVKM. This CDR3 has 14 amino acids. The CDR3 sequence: CASSLGGAQETQYF.

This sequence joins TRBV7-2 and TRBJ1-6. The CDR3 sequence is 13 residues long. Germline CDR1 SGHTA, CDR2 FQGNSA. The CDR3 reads CASSLALGSPLHF.